The source of this TCR beta chain is a study of T cells in Graves' hyperthyroidism and ophthalmopathy. TCR beta CDR3 regions were amplified from RNA transcripts. RT-PCR in the first round (using the HTBI primer set) targeted the TCR CDR3. TCRdb analysed the multiplex PCR reads with MiXCR anew, one entry per CDR3 protein. The sample holds hundreds of thousands of distinct CDR3 sequences; 20% are singletons and the top ten take approximately 48%. The receptor was derived from a man aged 40-55 years with Graves' ophthalmopathy. The sequencing input was blood.

DNA for the CDR3: TGTGCCATCAGTGACCCGGACAGGGTTCTTCTGTATACGCAGTATTTT. Translated: CAISDPDRVLLYTQYF. This chain uses TRBV10-3 with TRBJ2-3; 8 bases align to TRBD1. Germline V gene sequence: CDR1 ENHRY, CDR2 SYGVKD. This CDR3 is built from 16 residues. With 3 bases clipped from V and 7 bases from J, the junction kept 12 bases outside the gene matches.